These T cell receptor beta chains were read from a single sample in a study of beta chain features in type 1 diabetes. Method: immunoSEQ multiplex PCR; TCRdb's copy keeps in-frame clones and lacks some. There are approximately 120,000 clones in the sample; under 40% occur only once, and 0.06% to 0.075% lies in the top ten. The sequenced sample consisted of stem cell memory CD4+ T cells from blood. The source of these receptors is a woman under 30 in good health. Each CDR3 is given with its conserved first and last residue. Fields, in order: D gene, clone size, J gene, V gene, CDR3 protein, CDR3 DNA. The D gene is left open where the match is weak. Only part of the rows carry a size: once, few, many, or a class if the clone is expanded.

- | - | TRBJ1-1 | TRBV7-2 | CASTPGGIPNTEAFF | TGTGCCAGCACACCGGGGGGTATCCCAAACACTGAAGCTTTCTTT
TRBD1 | - | TRBJ2-1 | TRBV18 | CASSRQGVYNEQFF | TGTGCCAGCTCCCGACAGGGGGTCTACAATGAGCAGTTCTTC
TRBD1 | few | TRBJ2-7 | TRBV7-2 | CASTPGQGPYEQYF | TGTGCCAGCACCCCGGGACAGGGGCCCTACGAGCAGTACTTC
TRBD2 | - | TRBJ2-7 | TRBV19 | CASSIPSGTGYEQYF | TGTGCCAGTAGTATCCCTAGCGGGACTGGATACGAGCAGTACTTC
- | - | TRBJ1-1 | TRBV28 | CASSFRPFRPEAFF | TGTGCCAGCAGTTTTCGTCCCTTCCGTCCTGAAGCTTTCTTT
TRBD2 | - | TRBJ2-3 | TRBV11-2 | CASSLRLAGGADTQYF | TGTGCCAGCAGCTTACGACTAGCGGGAGGGGCAGATACGCAGTATTTT
- | - | TRBJ1-1 | TRBV14 | CASSQPGATEAFF | TGTGCCAGCAGCCAACCAGGGGCTACCGAAGCTTTCTTT
- | - | TRBJ1-2 | TRBV19 | CASSVDSYLNYGYTF | TGTGCCAGTAGTGTCGACTCATACTTAAACTATGGCTACACCTTC
TRBD1 | few | TRBJ1-1 | TRBV29-1 | CSVAPGTVREAFF | TGCAGCGTCGCGCCCGGGACAGTAAGAGAAGCTTTCTTT
- | - | TRBJ1-2 | TRBV11-2 | CASSSSLAQFLYTF | TGTGCCAGCAGCTCATCTTTGGCCCAGTTCCTTTACACCTTC
TRBD1 | few | TRBJ1-2 | TRBV20-1 | CAPDRVHGYTF | TGCGCCCCGGACAGGGTACATGGCTACACCTTC
TRBD1 | - | TRBJ1-2 | TRBV18 | CASSRGTGAANYGYTF | TGTGCCAGCTCGCGGGGGACAGGGGCCGCCAACTATGGCTACACCTTC
TRBD2 | few | TRBJ2-1 | TRBV11-3 | CASSPGGREGTEQFF | TGTGCCAGCAGCCCTGGTGGTCGGGAGGGCACTGAGCAGTTCTTC
TRBD2 | - | TRBJ2-7 | TRBV6-5 | CASSRAGTSYEQYF | TGTGCCAGCAGTCGAGCGGGGACCTCCTACGAGCAGTACTTC
- | - | TRBJ2-7 | TRBV7-8 | CASSVEWTLSRQYF | TGTGCCAGCAGCGTCGAATGGACACTTTCTCGGCAGTACTTC
- | - | TRBJ2-7 | TRBV27 | CAGVPFYEQYF | TGTGCCGGAGTCCCGTTTTACGAGCAGTACTTC
- | - | TRBJ2-7 | TRBV5-1 | CASSFLTHGEQYF | TGCGCCAGCAGCTTTTTGACTCACGGCGAGCAGTACTTC
- | - | TRBJ2-1 | TRBV27 | CASSPPERFHSYNEQFF | TGTGCCAGCAGTCCCCCCGAGCGGTTCCACTCCTACAATGAGCAGTTCTTC
- | few | TRBJ2-1 | TRBV10-3 | CAIRDIAGRNEQFF | TGTGCCATCAGAGACATAGCAGGGAGGAATGAGCAGTTCTTC
TRBD2 | - | TRBJ2-7 | TRBV5-4 | CASSRTSAGEQYF | TGTGCCAGCAGCCGGACTAGCGCAGGCGAGCAGTACTTC
- | - | TRBJ2-7 | TRBV6-5 | CASSSLYEQYF | TGTGCCAGCAGTTCTTTATACGAGCAGTACTTC
- | few | TRBJ1-1 | TRBV5-1 | CASSLEGFMNTEAFF | TGCGCCAGCAGCTTGGAGGGGTTCATGAACACTGAAGCTTTCTTT
- | - | TRBJ1-1 | TRBV28 | CASCDSMNTEAFF | TGTGCCAGCTGCGACAGCATGAACACTGAAGCTTTCTTT
- | few | TRBJ1-2 | TRBV30 | CAWSVTVNYGYTF | TGTGCCTGGAGTGTGACAGTTAACTATGGCTACACCTTC
- | - | TRBJ2-1 | TRBV28 | CASRDGGQTYNEQFF | TGTGCCAGCAGAGACGGAGGGCAGACCTACAATGAGCAGTTCTTC
- | - | TRBJ2-3 | TRBV4-2 | CASSQDPGRDTQYF | TGTGCCAGCAGCCAAGATCCAGGGAGGGATACGCAGTATTTT
TRBD1 | few | TRBJ1-1 | TRBV7-9 | CASSLGTGFPNTEAFF | TGTGCCAGCAGCTTAGGGACAGGGTTCCCGAACACTGAAGCTTTCTTT
- | few | TRBJ2-7 | TRBV19 | CASSRPGLTPREQYF | TGTGCCAGTAGTAGGCCGGGACTGACTCCGAGGGAGCAGTACTTC
- | - | TRBJ2-7 | TRBV11-2 | CASSLVGGVWYEQYF | TGTGCCAGCAGCTTAGTAGGGGGAGTATGGTACGAGCAGTACTTC
- | few | TRBJ2-7 | TRBV9 | CASSVGSGIPSEQYF | TGTGCCAGCAGCGTAGGATCAGGGATTCCCTCCGAGCAGTACTTC
- | - | TRBJ2-5 | TRBV7-9 | CASSPHGETQYF | TGTGCCAGCAGCCCCCACGGAGAGACCCAGTACTTC
- | - | TRBJ2-2 | TRBV11-1 | CASSLGVAGELFF | TGTGCCAGCAGCTTAGGAGTTGCCGGGGAGCTGTTTTTT
- | few | TRBJ2-2 | TRBV4-3 | CASSHPNTGELFF | TGCGCCAGCAGCCACCCTAACACCGGGGAGCTGTTTTTT
TRBD2 | few | TRBJ2-7 | TRBV10-3 | CAISDGRGSYEQYF | TGTGCCATCAGTGATGGGAGGGGATCCTACGAGCAGTACTTC
- | few | TRBJ1-4 | TRBV6-5 | CASSFFRQVREKLFF | TGTGCCAGCAGTTTCTTTCGACAGGTCCGGGAAAAACTGTTTTTT
TRBD1 | - | TRBJ1-4 | TRBV6-5 | CASSYQQGAGEKLFF | TGTGCCAGCAGTTACCAACAGGGGGCAGGTGAAAAACTGTTTTTT
TRBD2 | few | TRBJ2-3 | TRBV19 | CASSTRTRGADTQYF | TGTGCCAGTAGCACGAGGACTAGAGGGGCAGATACGCAGTATTTT
- | few | TRBJ2-7 | TRBV25-1 | CASSGDSPIYEQYF | TGTGCCAGCAGTGGAGATTCTCCTATTTACGAGCAGTACTTC
TRBD2 | few | TRBJ2-5 | TRBV30 | CAWSVWQGGLETQYF | TGTGCCTGGAGTGTCTGGCAGGGAGGGTTAGAGACCCAGTACTTC
- | few | TRBJ1-2 | TRBV18 | CASSPGGSGYTF | TGTGCCAGCTCACCCGGGGGAAGTGGCTACACCTTC
- | - | TRBJ2-7 | TRBV30 | CAWPGVSSYEQYF | TGTGCCTGGCCCGGGGTCTCCTCCTACGAGCAGTACTTC
TRBD1 | few | TRBJ2-7 | TRBV7-9 | CASSLGQGTEQYF | TGTGCCAGCAGCTTGGGACAGGGGACCGAGCAGTACTTC
TRBD1 | once | TRBJ1-5 | TRBV18 | CASSPPGTGVNQPQHF | TGTGCCAGCTCACCTCCCGGGACAGGGGTCAATCAGCCCCAGCATTTT
TRBD2 | - | TRBJ2-6 | TRBV10-3 | CAISAQRGRTPGANVLTF | TGTGCCATCAGTGCTCAGCGGGGGAGAACTCCTGGGGCCAACGTCCTGACTTTC
- | once | TRBJ1-5 | TRBV28 | CASSPLGRSNQPQHF | TGTGCCAGCAGTCCACTGGGGCGCAGCAATCAGCCCCAGCATTTT
TRBD1 | - | TRBJ2-3 | TRBV9 | CASSIRPDRGAGTDTQYF | TGTGCCAGCAGCATCCGACCAGACAGGGGGGCTGGCACAGATACGCAGTATTTT
TRBD1 | - | TRBJ2-7 | TRBV29-1 | CSGTGAGREQYF | TGCAGCGGGACAGGGGCGGGGAGGGAGCAGTACTTC
TRBD1 | few | TRBJ2-1 | TRBV5-6 | CASSLGTGGRNEQFF | TGTGCCAGCAGCCTTGGGACAGGGGGTAGGAATGAGCAGTTCTTC
TRBD2 | few | TRBJ2-1 | TRBV6-6 | CASRSTSGSNEQFF | TGTGCCAGCAGATCAACTAGCGGGAGCAATGAGCAGTTCTTC
TRBD2 | - | TRBJ2-1 | TRBV30 | CAWSTWTSGRANEQFF | TGTGCCTGGAGTACCTGGACTAGCGGGAGGGCCAATGAGCAGTTCTTC
TRBD2 | - | TRBJ2-1 | TRBV5-1 | CASNSGGRRYNEQFF | TGCGCCAGCAACTCCGGCGGGAGACGGTACAATGAGCAGTTCTTC
TRBD2 | few | TRBJ2-1 | TRBV4-1 | CASSRSPGLAGDNEQFF | TGCGCCAGCAGCCGATCCCCCGGGCTAGCGGGAGACAATGAGCAGTTCTTC
- | few | TRBJ2-5 | TRBV10-3 | CAISEGREKTQYF | TGTGCCATCAGTGAGGGTCGGGAAAAGACCCAGTACTTC
TRBD1 | few | TRBJ2-7 | TRBV9 | CASSPGGKYEQYF | TGTGCCAGCAGCCCAGGGGGAAAGTACGAGCAGTACTTC
- | - | TRBJ1-2 | TRBV28 | CASSPPGVGYGYTF | TGTGCCAGCAGTCCACCAGGGGTTGGCTATGGCTACACCTTC
- | - | TRBJ1-5 | TRBV5-1 | CASSLGQGDVQPQHF | TGCGCCAGCAGCTTGGGTCAGGGTGATGTTCAGCCCCAGCATTTT
- | - | TRBJ1-2 | TRBV29-1 | CSFRTGIYSYTF | TGCAGCTTCCGGACCGGGATTTATAGCTACACCTTC